Below, 5 T cell receptor beta chains from the same sample are listed, as sequenced in a study of cytotoxic CD8 clonotypes in ibrutinib-treated CLL. Using immunoSEQ multiplex PCR, the repertoire was profiled, and TCRdb retains in-frame clones only, with some absent. The sample has approximately 74,000 clones, around 82% seen once. Here the sequenced sample was PBMCs, taken at disease progression, from a patient treated with ibrutinib. These receptors were taken from a human donor with chronic lymphocytic leukemia.

The rearrangement uses TRBV29-1 and TRBJ2-1; D is perhaps TRBD2 (6 bases). Germline V lookup: CDR1 SQVTM, CDR2 ANQGSEA. V was trimmed by 7 bases and J by 0 bases, leaving 13 bases between them. CDR3 size: 14 residues. CDR3 sequence: CSDVGTDSYNEQFF. The DNA for the CDR3 is TGCAGCGACGTCGGGACTGACTCCTACAATGAGCAGTTCTTC.

The J gene is TRBJ2-1, the V gene TRBV5-6; 7 bases fit TRBD2. The CDR3 sequence is 15 residues long. J gave up 4 bases and V 1 base, and 5 bases lay outside the gene matches. From germline, CDR1 is SGHDT and CDR2 YYEEEE. CDR3 loop: CASSLYGRGYNEQFF. CDR3 coding DNA: TGTGCCAGCAGCTTGTATGGGCGGGGGTACAATGAGCAGTTCTTC.

The rearrangement links TRBV7-2 to TRBJ1-5; D might be TRBD1 (5 bases). Germline V gives CDR1 SGHTA, CDR2 FQGNSA. Between the trimmed V and J ends, which lost 4 bases and 3 bases, there was a span of 13 bases. This CDR3 region has 15 residues. CDR3 in amino acids: CASSSRVRDNQPQHF. CDR3 DNA sequence: TGTGCCAGCAGCTCCAGGGTTAGGGACAATCAGCCCCAGCATTTT.

V usage is TRBV15 and J usage is TRBJ2-5; D might be TRBD2 (6 bases). V was pared by 4 bases and J by 1 base, with 13 bases between. The CDR3 extends over 15 amino acids. Germline V gives CDR1 LNHNV, CDR2 YYDKDF (reference sequence). CDR3 sequence: CATSKTPGLQETQYF. For the CDR3, the DNA is TGTGCCACCAGCAAAACCCCGGGACTCCAAGAGACCCAGTACTTC.

V is TRBV4-1 and J is TRBJ1-5; D gene uncertain. The germline V gene encodes CDR1 MGHRA and CDR2 YSYEKL. CDR3 length: 15 residues. The V gene lost 1 base and the J gene lost 2 bases, with 9 bases spanning the gap. Here the CDR3 reads CASSQVAWGNQPQHF. CDR3 DNA: TGCGCCAGCAGCCAAGTTGCGTGGGGCAATCAGCCCCAGCATTTT.